This T cell receptor beta chain appears in the sequencing data of a study of blood T cell repertoires in COVID-19. In the study overall: The cDNA or gDNA used as material had been derived from T cells, B-cell-depleted T cells, or PBMCs.

The CDR3 totals 13 residues. In germline, CDR1 is SGHRS, CDR2 YFSETQ. Trimming pared 4 bases from V and 5 bases from J, leaving 12 bases between. In the source study's methods: Counts of nucleated cells, estimated from reference gene primer amplification, were obtained. Profiling relied on immunoSEQ multiplex PCR, and the TCRdb table lists in-frame clones only, not all of them. V and J calls and clone size come straight from that table; D and trimming were deduced from the DNA. Counted here are roughly 290,000 clones, 85% occurring once; the ten biggest clones make up around 4.2%. Input material: peripheral blood. The sequence was obtained from a woman aged 50 to 60 with active or convalescent COVID-19. V and J are TRBV5-1 and TRBJ2-5; a weak D match, TRBD2 (5 bases). The CDR3 here is CASSGGSGETQYF. The CDR3 DNA sequence: TGCGCCAGCAGCGGAGGATCTGGGGAGACCCAGTACTTC.